These T cell receptor beta chains were read from a single sample in a study of blood T cell repertoires in COVID-19. TCRdb's copy holds only in-frame clones and misses some; the assay was immunoSEQ multiplex PCR. Among 45,000 to 60,000 clones listed, 80% to 90% were seen once. Sequencing was done on a sample of peripheral blood. Source of these receptors: a man aged 60 to 69 with acute or convalescent COVID-19. The CDR3 runs from the conserved cysteine through the conserved F or W. A D gene is named only where the DNA matches it firmly. Expanded clones get a size class; other rows say once, few or many, or leave the size out.

>TRBV18|TRBJ2-2|NA|TRBD1
CASSPRRGDSTGELFF
TGTGCCAGCTCACCCCGTAGAGGGGACAGCACCGGGGAGCTGTTTTTT
>TRBV5-1|TRBJ2-1|NA|TRBD2
CASSLSGGSSYNEQFF
TGCGCCAGCAGCTTGTCCGGGGGGAGCTCCTACAATGAGCAGTTCTTC
>TRBV6-5|TRBJ1-2|NA|NA
CASRRGTVYGYTF
TGTGCCAGCCGGCGGGGGACCGTATATGGCTACACCTTC
>TRBV30|TRBJ2-3|NA|NA
CAWSSGADTQYF
TGTGCCTGGAGTTCAGGGGCTGATACGCAGTATTTT
>TRBV4-1|TRBJ2-1|once|TRBD2
CASSQDSPSGGASEQFF
TGCGCCAGCAGCCAAGACTCCCCTAGCGGGGGGGCATCTGAGCAGTTCTTC
>TRBV29-1|TRBJ2-5|once|NA
CSVEKQQETQYF
TGCAGCGTTGAGAAACAGCAAGAGACCCAGTACTTC
>TRBV19|TRBJ1-4|NA|TRBD1
CASSGQGATNEKLFF
TGTGCCAGTAGTGGGCAGGGGGCGACTAATGAAAAACTGTTTTTT
>TRBV10-1|TRBJ1-2|NA|TRBD1
CASSGGQGTGYTF
TGCGCCAGCAGCGGAGGACAGGGGACTGGCTACACCTTC
>TRBV29-1|TRBJ1-1|NA|NA
CSVPLLGGTGTFF
TGCAGCGTTCCGTTACTAGGGGGTACGGGAACTTTCTTT
>TRBV25-1|TRBJ1-2|NA|NA
CASSERFRYGYTF
TGTGCCAGCAGTGAGAGGTTTCGATATGGCTACACCTTC
>TRBV5-1|TRBJ2-5|NA|NA
CASSFDLPGETQYF
TGCGCCAGCAGCTTTGACCTCCCGGGAGAGACCCAGTACTTC
>TRBV10-2|TRBJ1-6|NA|NA
CASSEEVRSYNSPLHF
TGCGCCAGCAGTGAAGAGGTGCGCTCCTATAATTCACCCCTCCACTTT
>TRBV18|TRBJ2-5|NA|NA
CASSQGIEETQYF
TGTGCCAGCTCACAGGGGATCGAAGAGACCCAGTACTTC
>TRBV2|TRBJ2-2|NA|TRBD1
CASRKDRGTGELFF
TGTGCCAGCAGAAAGGACAGGGGCACCGGGGAGCTGTTTTTT